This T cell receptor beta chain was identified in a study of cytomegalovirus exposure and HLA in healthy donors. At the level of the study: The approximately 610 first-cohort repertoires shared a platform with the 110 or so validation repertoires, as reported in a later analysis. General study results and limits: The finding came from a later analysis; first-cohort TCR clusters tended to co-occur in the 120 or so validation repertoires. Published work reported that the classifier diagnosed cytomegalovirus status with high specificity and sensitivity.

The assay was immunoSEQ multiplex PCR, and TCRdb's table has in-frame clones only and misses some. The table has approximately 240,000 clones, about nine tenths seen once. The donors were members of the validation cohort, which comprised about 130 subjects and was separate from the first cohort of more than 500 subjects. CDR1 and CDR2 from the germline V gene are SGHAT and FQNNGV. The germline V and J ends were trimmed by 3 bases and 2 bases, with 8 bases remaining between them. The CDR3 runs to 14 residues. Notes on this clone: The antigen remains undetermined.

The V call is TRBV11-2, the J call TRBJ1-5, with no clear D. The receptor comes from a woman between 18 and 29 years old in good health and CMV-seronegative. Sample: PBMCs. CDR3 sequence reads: CASSLHSGNQPQHF. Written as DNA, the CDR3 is TGTGCCAGCAGCTTGCACTCGGGCAATCAGCCCCAGCATTTT. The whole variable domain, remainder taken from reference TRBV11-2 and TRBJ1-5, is EAGVAQSPRYKIIEKRQSVAFWCNPISGHATLYWYQQILGQGPKLLIQFQNNGVVDDSQLPKDRFSAERLKGVDSTLKIQPAKLEDSAVYLCASSLHSGNQPQHFGDGTRLSIL.